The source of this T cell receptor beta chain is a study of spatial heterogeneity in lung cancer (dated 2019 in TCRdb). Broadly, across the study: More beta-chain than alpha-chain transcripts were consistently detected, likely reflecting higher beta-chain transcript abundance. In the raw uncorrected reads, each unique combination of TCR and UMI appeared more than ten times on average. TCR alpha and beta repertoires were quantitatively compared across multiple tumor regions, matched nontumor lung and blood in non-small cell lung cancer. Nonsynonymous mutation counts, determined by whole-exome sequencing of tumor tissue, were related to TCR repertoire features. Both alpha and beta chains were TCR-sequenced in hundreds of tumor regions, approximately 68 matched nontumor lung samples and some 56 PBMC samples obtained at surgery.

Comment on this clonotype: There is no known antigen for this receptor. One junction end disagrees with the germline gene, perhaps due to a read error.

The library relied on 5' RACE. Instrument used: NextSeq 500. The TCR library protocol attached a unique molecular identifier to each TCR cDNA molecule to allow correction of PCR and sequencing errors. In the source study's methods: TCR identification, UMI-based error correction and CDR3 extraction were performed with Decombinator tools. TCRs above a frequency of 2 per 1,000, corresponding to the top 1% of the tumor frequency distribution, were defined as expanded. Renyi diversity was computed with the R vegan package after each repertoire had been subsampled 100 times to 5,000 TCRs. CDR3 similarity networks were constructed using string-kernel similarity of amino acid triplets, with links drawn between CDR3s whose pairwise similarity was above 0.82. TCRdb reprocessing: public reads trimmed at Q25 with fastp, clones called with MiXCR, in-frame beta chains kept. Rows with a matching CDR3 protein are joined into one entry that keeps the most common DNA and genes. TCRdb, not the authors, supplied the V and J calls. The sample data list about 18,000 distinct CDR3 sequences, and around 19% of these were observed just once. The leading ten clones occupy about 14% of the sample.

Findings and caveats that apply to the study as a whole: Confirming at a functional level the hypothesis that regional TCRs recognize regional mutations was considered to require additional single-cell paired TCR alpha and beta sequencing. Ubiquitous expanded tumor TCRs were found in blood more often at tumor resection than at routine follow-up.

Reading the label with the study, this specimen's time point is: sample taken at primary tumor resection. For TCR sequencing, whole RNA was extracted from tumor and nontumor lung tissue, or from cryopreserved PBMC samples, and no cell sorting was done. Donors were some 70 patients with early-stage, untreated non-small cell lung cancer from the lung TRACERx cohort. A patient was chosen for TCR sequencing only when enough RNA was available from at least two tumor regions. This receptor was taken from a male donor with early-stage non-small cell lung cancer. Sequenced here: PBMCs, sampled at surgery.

CDR3 region: CASGLSSWGQETQYF. The nucleotides are TGTGCCAGCGGTTTATCCTCGTGGGGGCAAGAGACCCAGTACTTC. The chain couples TRBV27 to TRBJ2-5; the D gene cannot be resolved beyond TRBD1 or TRBD2, each matching 5 bases. Taken from cysteine to phenylalanine, the CDR3 has 15 residues. Only the CDR3 DNA is retained, 45 bases long and in frame from the first base. From a lookup of the germline V gene (reference sequence), CDR1 and CDR2 are MNHEY and SMNVEV.